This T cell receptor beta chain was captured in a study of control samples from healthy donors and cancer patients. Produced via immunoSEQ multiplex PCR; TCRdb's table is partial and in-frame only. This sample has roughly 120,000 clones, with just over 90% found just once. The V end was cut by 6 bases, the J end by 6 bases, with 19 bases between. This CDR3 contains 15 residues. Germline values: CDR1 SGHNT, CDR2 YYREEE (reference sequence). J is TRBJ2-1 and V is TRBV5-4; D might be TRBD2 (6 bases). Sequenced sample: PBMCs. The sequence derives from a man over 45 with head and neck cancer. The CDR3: CASIPNQGAGNEQFF. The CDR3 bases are TGTGCCAGCATCCCTAACCAGGGAGCGGGCAATGAGCAGTTCTTC.